This T cell receptor (beta chain) was recorded in a study of neurological immune-mediated disorders. Synthesis of cDNA was carried out by template-switch 5'RACE. The reaction used 10-nucleotide random UMIs. Every sequencing run generated over 170 million TCR-beta sequences from 15-18 subjects. One entry per CDR3 protein, called by TCRdb with MiXCR from the 5' RACE reads. Here the sample spans about 66,000 distinct CDR3 sequences, about 4% being singletons. The CDR3 covers 13 residues. V was clipped by 2 bases and J by 2 bases, with 9 bases between them. The germline gives CDR1 DFQATT, CDR2 SNEGSKA (reference sequence).

Sequenced sample: PBMCs. The chain joins TRBV20-1 to TRBJ2-5, with a tentative D call TRBD1 (5 bases). This receptor was obtained from a man aged 25-45 years with multiple sclerosis. CDR3 sequence (DNA): TGCAGTGCTAGAAGGACAACTCAAGAGACCCAGTACTTC. Its translation: CSARRTTQETQYF.